Included here is one T cell receptor beta chain sequence, with context. The target antigen is unknown. The source of the sample is a study of shared clonotypes between healthy human individuals. Study-level background: There were three CD4 naive, three CD4 memory, two CD8 naive and one CD8 memory plates per donor.

With 8 bases removed from V and 0 bases from J, the gap between germline ends came to 11 bases. Looked up from germline, CDR1 is MNHEY and CDR2 is SMNVEV (reference sequence). The CDR3 consists of 13 residues. At a deep level, the assay was run. The authors' processing: ImmunoSEQ supplied junction-only sequences lacking quality scores, so filtering was different. Measured with immunoSEQ multiplex PCR; TCRdb has only the in-frame clones, and not every one. D and trimming come from the DNA, and the V and J calls and clone size come from that table. The sample lists about 2.1 million clones; 93% were seen once. General study points: Naive CD4 clonotypes were shared across a handful of donors at 4% to 5%.

CD45RO-negative CD8 cells positively selected for CCR7 made up the naive population, which excluded terminally differentiated effector memory CD45RA+ cells. The receptor comes from a man aged 18 to 29 in good health. Some clones in this sample may be carry-over from other donors' samples. This chain uses TRBV27 with TRBJ2-7; tentatively, D is TRBD2 (5 bases). Sequenced material: naive CD8+ T cells from PBMCs. The CDR3 loop is CASGWRPSYEQYF. DNA for the CDR3: TGTGCCAGCGGATGGAGGCCCTCCTACGAGCAGTACTTC.